What follows is one TCR beta chain and its context. Which antigen it targets is not known. The input lacks base qualities; no much larger clone sits a single base away. The sample originates from a study of blood T cell repertoires in COVID-19 (dated by TCRdb to 2020 to 2021). For the wider study: Collaborator samples came from the United States, Italy and Spain and covered acute and convalescent phases of COVID-19. A freely available public database, intended as a resource for researchers studying the immune response to SARS-CoV-2, is where the repertoires were released. The dataset comprised deeply sampled blood TCRbeta repertoires from subjects exposed to, actively infected with, or recovered from COVID-19. Sample metadata almost always included a de-identified subject ID, COVID-19 status, age in years and sex. The material from the prospective study consisted of cDNA or gDNA derived from T cells, B-cell-depleted T cells, or PBMCs. Where available, HLA class I and class II types were obtained from metadata supplied by the sample provider rather than from assay-based typing. The samples were drawn from two sources: the first 160 participants of the ongoing ImmuneRACE study, and fewer than 1,500 subjects contributed by 6 global collaborators.

Whole blood was collected in K2EDTA tubes by collaborating institutions according to the institutions' own protocols. For TCRbeta analysis, collaborators shipped samples in one of three forms: frozen whole blood, isolated PBMCs, or DNA extracted from either of those sample types. Relative to germline, V is 0 bases shorter and J is 4 bases shorter, with 7 bases between their ends. CDR1 and CDR2, looked up from the germline V gene, are SGHVS and FQNEAQ. The CDR3 holds 14 amino acids from the cysteine to the phenylalanine. Only CDR3 DNA is held: 42 bases, read in frame from base 1. TCRbeta CDR3 regions were amplified from genomic DNA by means of the immunoSEQ Assay, a bias-controlled multiplex PCR. The paper's processing steps were these. The number of nucleated cells in each sample was estimated from the amplification of reference gene primers within the assay. To quantify the absolute abundance of each unique TCRbeta CDR3 rearrangement, sequence reads were collapsed and filtered. For each sample, productive Simpson clonality was calculated as the square root of Simpson's diversity index over productive rearrangements. TCRdb's version of the immuneACCESS table is confined to in-frame rearrangements and falls short of the full clone set. An unresolved V gene accounts for under half of the shortfall where checked; the remainder is of unknown origin. The V and J calls and clone size were taken over from that table, and D and trimming were inferred from the DNA. The sample includes under 250,000 clones, with 70% to 85% observed a single time. The top ten constitute more than 9% of the sample.

Paper-wide results and their limitations: How much clinical and demographic metadata was included differed by source and by participant, and the metadata was provided uncurated.

The receptor was derived from a man between 50 and 59 years old with active or convalescent COVID-19. The sequenced sample was peripheral blood. The sequence is built from TRBV7-8 and TRBJ2-1; the D region possibly corresponds to TRBD2 (5 bases align). The DNA is TGTGCCAGCAGCTTAGCGCCGGGGTACAATGAGCAGTTCTTC. Its protein reads: CASSLAPGYNEQFF.